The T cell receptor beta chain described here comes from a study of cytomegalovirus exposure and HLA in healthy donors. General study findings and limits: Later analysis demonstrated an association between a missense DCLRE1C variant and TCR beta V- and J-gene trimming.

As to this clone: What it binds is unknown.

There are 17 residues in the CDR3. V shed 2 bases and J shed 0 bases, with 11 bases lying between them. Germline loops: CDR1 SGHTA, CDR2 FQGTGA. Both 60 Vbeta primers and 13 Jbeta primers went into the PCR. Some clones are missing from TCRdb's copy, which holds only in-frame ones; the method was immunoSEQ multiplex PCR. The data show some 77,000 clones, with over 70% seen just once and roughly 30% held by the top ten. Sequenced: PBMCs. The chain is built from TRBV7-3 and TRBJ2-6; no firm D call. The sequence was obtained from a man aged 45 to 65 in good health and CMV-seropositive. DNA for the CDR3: TGTGCCAGCAGCTTATCCGCGAGCATCTCTGGGGCCAACGTCCTGACTTTC. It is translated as CASSLSASISGANVLTF.